This T cell receptor beta chain was recovered during a study of CD8 T cells in ankylosing spondylitis. General study findings and limits: One TCR beta motif, made up of fewer than 10 highly homologous variants, appeared characteristic of ankylosing spondylitis blood. Earlier authors reported some of these motif variants in reactive arthritis synovial fluid and blood. Disease-linked clones reportedly concentrated significantly in matched ankylosing spondylitis synovial fluid. Disease-linked clones had a CD8+ phenotype and relatively low frequency in peripheral blood.

The germline V gene has CDR1 MDHEN and CDR2 SYDVKM. The CDR3 loop spans 14 amino acids. Trimming cost V 8 bases and J 5 bases, with 18 bases left between them. Researchers built TCR beta libraries using quantitative 5'-RACE with molecular barcodes. Each CDR3 protein is one row after TCRdb ran MiXCR on the 5' RACE reads. This table has about 330,000 distinct CDR3 sequences, less than 9.5% appearing once. This clonotype was observed at least ten times. The antigen remains unidentified. The V and J genes are TRBV28 and TRBJ1-1; D not resolved. Material for sequencing was blood, either unsorted or a sorted T cell fraction (not recorded which). The origin of this receptor is a male donor with ankylosing spondylitis. The CDR3 DNA reads as TGTGCCAGCGACCCCAGATCCCGGAGGACTGAAGCTTTCTTT. Encoded protein: CASDPRSRRTEAFF.